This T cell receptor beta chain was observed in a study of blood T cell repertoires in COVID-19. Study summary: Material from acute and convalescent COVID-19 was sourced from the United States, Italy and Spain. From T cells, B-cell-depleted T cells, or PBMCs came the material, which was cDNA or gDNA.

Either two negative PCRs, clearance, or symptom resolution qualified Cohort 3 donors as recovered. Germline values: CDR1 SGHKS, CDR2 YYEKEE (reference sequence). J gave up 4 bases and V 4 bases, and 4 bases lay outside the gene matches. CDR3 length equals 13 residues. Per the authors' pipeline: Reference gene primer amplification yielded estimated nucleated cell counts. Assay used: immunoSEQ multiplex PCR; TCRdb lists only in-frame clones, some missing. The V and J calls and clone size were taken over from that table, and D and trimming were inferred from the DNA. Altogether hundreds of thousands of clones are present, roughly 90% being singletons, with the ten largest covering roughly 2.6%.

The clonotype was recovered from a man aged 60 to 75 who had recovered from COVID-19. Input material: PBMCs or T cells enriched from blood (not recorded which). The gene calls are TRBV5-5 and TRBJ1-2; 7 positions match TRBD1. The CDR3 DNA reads TGTGCCAGCAGCCTGGACAGGAGCTATGGCTACACCTTC. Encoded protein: CASSLDRSYGYTF. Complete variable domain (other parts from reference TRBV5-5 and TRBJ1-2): DAGVTQSPTHLIKTRGQQVTLRCSPISGHKSVSWYQQVLGQGPQFIFQYYEKEERGRGNFPDRFSARQFPNYSSELNVNALLLGDSALYLCASSLDRSYGYTFGSGTRLTVV.